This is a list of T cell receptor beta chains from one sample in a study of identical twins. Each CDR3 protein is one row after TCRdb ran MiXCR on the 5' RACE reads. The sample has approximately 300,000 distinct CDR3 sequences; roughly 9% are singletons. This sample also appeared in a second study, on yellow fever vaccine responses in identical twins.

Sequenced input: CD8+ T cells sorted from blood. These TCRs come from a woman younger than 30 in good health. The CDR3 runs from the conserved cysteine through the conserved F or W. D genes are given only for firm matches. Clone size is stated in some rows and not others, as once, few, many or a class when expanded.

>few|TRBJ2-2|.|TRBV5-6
TGTGCCAGCAGCTTCACAGGGACCGGGGAGCTGTTTTTT
CASSFTGTGELFF
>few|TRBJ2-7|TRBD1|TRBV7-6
TGTGCCAGCAGCTCCGGACAGGACTCTAACTCCTACGAGCAGTACTTC
CASSSGQDSNSYEQYF
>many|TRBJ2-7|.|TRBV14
TGTGCCAGCAGCCAGACCTACGAGCAGTACTTC
CASSQTYEQYF
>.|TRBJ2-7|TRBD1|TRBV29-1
TGCAGCGCGCAGGACAGGTCCTACGAGCAGTACTTC
CSAQDRSYEQYF
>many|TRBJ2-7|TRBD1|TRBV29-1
TGCAGCGTTGAGGGACAGGGGGAAACCTACGAGCAGTACTTC
CSVEGQGETYEQYF
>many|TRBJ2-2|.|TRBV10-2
TGCGCCAGCAGTGAGAGCGACACCGGGGAGCTGTTTTTT
CASSESDTGELFF
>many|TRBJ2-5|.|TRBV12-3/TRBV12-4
TGTGCCAGCAGTTTAGTCGGAGTTGGGCAAGAGACCCAGTACTTC
CASSLVGVGQETQYF
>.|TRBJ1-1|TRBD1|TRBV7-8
TGTGCCAGCAGGGGACAGAAGAACACTGAAGCTTTCTTT
CASRGQKNTEAFF
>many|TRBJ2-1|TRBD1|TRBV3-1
TGTGCCAGCAGCGCGCCTAACAGGGGACGCTACAATGAGCAGTTCTTC
CASSAPNRGRYNEQFF
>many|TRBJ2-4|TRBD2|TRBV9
TGTGCCAGCAGCGTCGGCGGGAGTGGCAAAAACATTCAGTACTTC
CASSVGGSGKNIQYF
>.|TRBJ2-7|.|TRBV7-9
TGTGCCAGCAGCACACTCCGGGACTGGAACTACGAGCAGTACTTC
CASSTLRDWNYEQYF
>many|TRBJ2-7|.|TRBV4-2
TGTGCCAGCAGCCAATTGGGGGCCTACGAGCAGTACTTC
CASSQLGAYEQYF
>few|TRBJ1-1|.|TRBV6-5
TGTGCCAGCAGTTACTCCGTGGGCAGAGAGACTGAAGCTTTCTTT
CASSYSVGRETEAFF
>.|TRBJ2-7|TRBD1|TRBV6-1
TGTGCCAGCACTGAAATACCGGGACAGACTTTATACGAGCAGTACTTC
CASTEIPGQTLYEQYF
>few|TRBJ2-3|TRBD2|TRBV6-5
TGTGCCAGCAGTTACCCTTATAGCGGGACTAGCACAGATACGCAGTATTTT
CASSYPYSGTSTDTQYF
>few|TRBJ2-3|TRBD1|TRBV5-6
TGTGCCAGCAGCTCCCGCCATAGGGGGCTTGATTCAGATACGCAGTATTTT
CASSSRHRGLDSDTQYF
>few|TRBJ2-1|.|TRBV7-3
TGTGCCAGCAGCTTAACTTTAGGGGGCTCCTACAATGAGCAGTTCTTC
CASSLTLGGSYNEQFF
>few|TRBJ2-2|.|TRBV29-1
TGCAGCGTTGTATTAGAAAACACCGGGGAGCTGTTTTTT
CSVVLENTGELFF
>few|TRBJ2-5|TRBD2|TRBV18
TGTGCCAGCCGCTCGGGGGGAGGAACAGAGACCCAGTACTTC
CASRSGGGTETQYF
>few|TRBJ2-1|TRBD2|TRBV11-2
TGTGCCAGCACCGGGCGGGTAGCGGGCTCCTACAATGAGCAGTTCTTC
CASTGRVAGSYNEQFF
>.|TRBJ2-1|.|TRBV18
TGTGCCAGCTCACGGGCAGTTGATTACAATGAGCAGTTCTTC
CASSRAVDYNEQFF
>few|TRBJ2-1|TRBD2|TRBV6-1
TGTGCCAGTCACCCCAAACTAGCGGGATACGATGAGCAGTTCTTC
CASHPKLAGYDEQFF
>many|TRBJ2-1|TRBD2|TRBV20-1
TGCAGTGCTAGAGTGGCTAGCGGATACAATGAGCAGTTCTTC
CSARVASGYNEQFF
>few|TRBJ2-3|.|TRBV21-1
TGTGCCGATGAGCGGGAGGGATCTAGCACAGATACGCAGTATTTT
CADEREGSSTDTQYF
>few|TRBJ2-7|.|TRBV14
TGTGCCAGCAGCCAAATCGGGGACACATCCCAGGAGCAGTACTTC
CASSQIGDTSQEQYF
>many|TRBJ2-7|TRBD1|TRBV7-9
TGTGCCAGCAGTCTGGGACAGGGAAACTACGAGCAGTACTTC
CASSLGQGNYEQYF
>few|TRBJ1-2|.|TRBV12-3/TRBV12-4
TGTGCCAGCAGTGAGGAATGGGGCTGGGGCTACACCTTC
CASSEEWGWGYTF
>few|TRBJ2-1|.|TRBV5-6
TGTGCCAGCAGCTTGGTTGACTGGACGGATTACAATGAGCAGTTCTTC
CASSLVDWTDYNEQFF
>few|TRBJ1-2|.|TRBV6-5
TGTGCCAGCAGTTACTGGGATGGGTTAGCTAACTATGGCTACACCTTC
CASSYWDGLANYGYTF
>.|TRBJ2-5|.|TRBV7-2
TGTGCCAGCAGCCCGATTCTCAGGGGACAAGAGACCCAGTACTTC
CASSPILRGQETQYF
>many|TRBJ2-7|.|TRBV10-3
TGTGCCATCAGTGAGTCTCTGGGACGGAATCCTAGTAACGAGCAGTACTTC
CAISESLGRNPSNEQYF
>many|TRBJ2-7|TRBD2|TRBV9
TGTGCCAGCAGCGTAGACGCAGCGGGGGGCCGCTACGAGCAGTACTTC
CASSVDAAGGRYEQYF
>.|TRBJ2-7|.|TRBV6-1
TGTGCCAGCGGGACACCCACAAGGCGAGCATACGAGCAGTACTTC
CASGTPTRRAYEQYF
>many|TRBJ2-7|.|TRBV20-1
TGCAGTGCTTTCGGCAACCCTATCCGATGGGAGCAGTACTTC
CSAFGNPIRWEQYF
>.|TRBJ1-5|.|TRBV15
TGTGCCACCAGCGACACAGACAGGCAGCCCCAGCATTTT
CATSDTDRQPQHF